This is a list of T cell receptor beta chains from one sample in a study of T cells after yellow fever vaccination. Using its own MiXCR run on the 5' RACE reads, TCRdb lists one record per CDR3 protein. The data show 450,000 to 550,000 distinct CDR3 sequences, around a fifth seen once. The source was PBMCs, collected less than 25 days after the first yellow fever vaccination. These receptors all come from a man aged 18 to 29 who received the YFV17D yellow fever vaccine. Each CDR3 is given with its conserved first and last residue. D genes are given only for firm matches. Size tells how often a clone was seen (once, few, many) or the class of an expanded clone, and some rows leave it out.

v_gene,d_gene,len,abundance,j_gene,CDR3nt,CDR3aa
TRBV25-1,NA,10,NA,TRBJ1-4,TGTGCCAGCAGTGATGAAAAACTGTTTTTT,CASSDEKLFF
TRBV5-1,TRBD2,16,many,TRBJ2-3,TGCGCCAGCAGCCCCCGACTAGCGGGGGGCGGGGATACGCAGTATTTT,CASSPRLAGGGDTQYF
TRBV20-1,NA,12,few,TRBJ2-5,TGCAGTGCTAGCCTAGCCCCAGAGACCCAGTACTTC,CSASLAPETQYF
TRBV11-2,NA,14,few,TRBJ1-2,TGTGCCAGCAGCTTACTTGGCGGAAGCTATGGCTACACCTTC,CASSLLGGSYGYTF
TRBV12-3/TRBV12-4,TRBD1,14,NA,TRBJ1-2,TGTGCCAGCAGCACAGGGGCCCTCGACTATGGCTACACCTTC,CASSTGALDYGYTF
TRBV29-1,NA,13,NA,TRBJ1-4,TGCAGCGGAGTAGAGGGGGCTAATGAAAAACTGTTTTTT,CSGVEGANEKLFF
TRBV5-1,TRBD2,15,many,TRBJ2-1,TGCGCCAGCAGCGTCGGGACTAGCGGTACCAATGAGCAGTTCTTC,CASSVGTSGTNEQFF
TRBV4-2,TRBD2,18,NA,TRBJ2-5,TGTGCCAGCAGCCAAGCGTTTGCGACTAGCGGGATGCAAGAGACCCAGTACTTC,CASSQAFATSGMQETQYF
TRBV5-1,TRBD1,15,NA,TRBJ1-2,TGCGCCAGCACAGAGTCTGACAGGGCTAACTATGGCTACACCTTC,CASTESDRANYGYTF
TRBV7-2,TRBD1,16,NA,TRBJ1-5,TGTGCCAGCAGCCTCAGACAGGGGGGAGGCAATCAGCCCCAGCATTTT,CASSLRQGGGNQPQHF
TRBV12-3/TRBV12-4,NA,14,few,TRBJ2-2,TGTGCCAGCAGTTCCACCGTCGAGACCGGGGAGCTGTTTTTT,CASSSTVETGELFF
TRBV20-1,TRBD1,12,NA,TRBJ2-7,TGCAGTGCGTTGGACAGGGGGCACGAGCAGTACTTC,CSALDRGHEQYF
TRBV19,TRBD2,15,NA,TRBJ2-1,TGTGCCAGTAGGACTAGCGGGGGTTCCTACAATGAGCAGTTCTTC,CASRTSGGSYNEQFF
TRBV20-1,NA,14,NA,TRBJ2-2,TGCAGTGCTAGAGCCGGCGCTGGCACCGGGGAGCTGTTTTTT,CSARAGAGTGELFF
TRBV23-1,NA,10,few,TRBJ1-5,TGCGCCAGCGGCGATCAGCCCCAGCATTTT,CASGDQPQHF
TRBV18,NA,15,few,TRBJ1-1,TGTGCCAGCTCACCATTACAGGCGGCGAACACTGAAGCTTTCTTT,CASSPLQAANTEAFF
TRBV7-3,NA,12,NA,TRBJ1-2,TGTGCCAGCAGCTTCCGGGATGGGGGCTACACCTTC,CASSFRDGGYTF
TRBV30,NA,13,NA,TRBJ2-7,TGTGCCTGGAGTCCCGGAGGCCCTTACGAGCAGTACTTC,CAWSPGGPYEQYF
TRBV24-1,TRBD2,21,NA,TRBJ2-1,TGTGCCACCAGTGATTTCGAGATTACCGGGACTAGCGGGGGGCTCGACAATGAGCAGTTCTTC,CATSDFEITGTSGGLDNEQFF
TRBV19,TRBD1,18,NA,TRBJ1-4,TGTGCCAGTAGTATAGACGCGGACAGGGGGCGGACTAATGAAAAACTGTTTTTT,CASSIDADRGRTNEKLFF
TRBV27,TRBD2,14,few,TRBJ2-3,TGTGCCAGCAGTTTCGTAGCGGGGGTGGATACGCAGTATTTT,CASSFVAGVDTQYF
TRBV11-2,NA,17,NA,TRBJ1-1,TGTGCCAGCAGCTCCCGCCGCGAGACACTCTGGGGCACTGAAGCTTTCTTT,CASSSRRETLWGTEAFF
TRBV5-1,NA,14,NA,TRBJ2-7,TGCGCCAGCAGCGGCGGGGGCCCTGGAAACGAGCAGTACTTC,CASSGGGPGNEQYF
TRBV9,NA,14,NA,TRBJ2-2,TGTGCCAGCAGCGTCTCCGGGTACACCGGGGAGCTGTTTTTT,CASSVSGYTGELFF
TRBV20-1,NA,16,few,TRBJ2-1,TGCAGTGCTAGAGATCGTGGGGACTGGTTTTACAATGAGCAGTTCTTC,CSARDRGDWFYNEQFF
TRBV6-1,NA,12,NA,TRBJ2-5,TGTGCCAGCAGTCTGAGGTTGGAGACCCAGTACTTC,CASSLRLETQYF
TRBV15,NA,14,few,TRBJ1-1,TGTGCCACCAGCAGCGATACAGGGAACACTGAAGCTTTCTTT,CATSSDTGNTEAFF
TRBV6-2/TRBV6-3,TRBD1,13,NA,TRBJ1-1,TGTGCCAGCAGTTACTTCGGACAGGGTGAAGCTTTCTTT,CASSYFGQGEAFF
TRBV7-9,TRBD1,14,NA,TRBJ1-1,TGTGCCAGCAGCTGGACGGGACAGAACGCTGAAGCTTTCTTT,CASSWTGQNAEAFF
TRBV4-3,NA,16,NA,TRBJ2-2,TGCGCCAGCAGCCAACGTGGGACGGCGAACACCGGGGAGCTGTTTTTT,CASSQRGTANTGELFF
TRBV7-2,TRBD2,15,few,TRBJ2-3,TGTGCCAGCAGCTTCGCAGCGGGGGTCACAGATACGCAGTATTTT,CASSFAAGVTDTQYF
TRBV11-3,TRBD2,16,NA,TRBJ2-2,TGTGCCAGCAGCTCCTCTAGCGGGGGGGCGAGCGGGGAGCTGTTTTTT,CASSSSSGGASGELFF
TRBV30,NA,12,NA,TRBJ1-4,TGTGCCTGGAGTGTACTTGGGGAAAAACTGTTTTTT,CAWSVLGEKLFF
TRBV11-3,TRBD1,16,few,TRBJ2-2,TGTGCCAGCAGCCTAAGGAGGACAGGGTACACCGGGGAGCTGTTTTTT,CASSLRRTGYTGELFF
TRBV6-2/TRBV6-3,NA,14,NA,TRBJ2-5,TGTGCCAGCAGTTACGTCGGCGGGATGGAGACCCAGTACTTC,CASSYVGGMETQYF
TRBV2,NA,15,few,TRBJ1-6,TGTGCCAGCAGTGCCCCCTCAGGGTCCAATTCACCCCTCCACTTT,CASSAPSGSNSPLHF